The clone carrying this T cell receptor (beta chain) came up a few times. The CDR3 is made up of 14 amino acids. Trimming took off 8 bases at V and 2 bases at J, with 15 bases between the two ends. From germline, CDR1 is SGHVS and CDR2 FNYEAQ. The sample originates from a study of spatial heterogeneity in lung cancer. Time point described: blood at routine non-recurrence follow-up after resection. Unique molecular identifiers, one per molecule, were present on every TCR cDNA molecule. From the 5' RACE reads, TCRdb called clonotypes with MiXCR, one entry per CDR3 protein. Here the sample spans about 110,000 distinct CDR3 sequences, roughly 10% being singletons.

The chain links TRBV7-6 to TRBJ2-5; D possibly matches TRBD1 or TRBD2 (5 bases each). This sequence was found in a female donor with early-stage non-small cell lung cancer. The sequences come from PBMCs, collected at follow-up. The CDR3 is CASGGLSLQETQYF. In nucleotides, the CDR3 is TGTGCCAGCGGGGGATTATCCCTACAAGAGACCCAGTACTTC.